The 23 T cell receptor beta chains presented below share a single source sample, sequenced in a study of blood T cell repertoires in COVID-19. Libraries were prepared by immunoSEQ multiplex PCR; TCRdb keeps only in-frame clonotypes and omits some of them. The sample shows 300,000 to 400,000 clones, about 90% of them seen only once. The sequenced sample consisted of peripheral blood. The receptors were sampled from a woman aged 18-29 years who had recovered from COVID-19.

The chain couples TRBV6-2 or TRBV6-3 to TRBJ2-3, with TRBD2 identical over 8 bases. This CDR3 is built from 19 residues. Germline V CDR1 and CDR2: MNHEY, SVGEGT. The trim removed 4 bases at V and 0 bases at J, leaving 15 bases unmatched. The CDR3 region has the DNA TGTGCCAGCAGTTCAATATCTCTACTAGCGGACTCTAGCACAGATACGCAGTATTTT. Translating gives CASSSISLLADSSTDTQYF.

The chain recombines TRBV5-6 with TRBJ2-5, with D possibly being TRBD1 (5 bases). The V gene lost 3 bases and the J gene lost 5 bases, with 20 bases spanning the gap. The CDR3 is 16 amino acids. Germline lookup yields CDR1 SGHDT and CDR2 YYEEEE. CDR3 sequence reads: CASSSYWGARGETQYF. CDR3 nucleotides: TGTGCCAGCAGCTCCTACTGGGGCGCACGTGGGGAGACCCAGTACTTC.

J is TRBJ1-2 and V is TRBV5-1; no reliable D call. Trimming pared 0 bases from V and 0 bases from J, leaving 9 bases between. CDR3 size: 15 residues. Germline V lookup: CDR1 SGHRS, CDR2 YFSETQ. CDR3 in amino acids: CASSLDVRPNYGYTF. CDR3 nucleotide sequence: TGCGCCAGCAGCTTGGATGTCAGGCCTAACTATGGCTACACCTTC.

This clone was seen just once. V and J are TRBV21-1 and TRBJ2-7; the DNA was not compared with TRBD1, the D call given in the table. TRBV21-1 is designated a pseudogene. CDR3 size: 13 residues. The CDR3 loop is CASRSGQSDEQYV. Here the CDR3 DNA reads TGTGCCTCGCGAAGCGGACAGTCGGACGAGCAGTACGTC.

This chain uses TRBV7-9 with TRBJ2-2; TRBD2 might be the D (5 bases). V was trimmed by 5 bases and J by 2 bases, leaving 9 bases between them. The germline V gene has CDR1 SEHNR and CDR2 FQNEAQ (reference sequence). The CDR3 runs to 14 residues. The CDR3 DNA sequence: TGTGCCAGCAGCCCGGGAATAAACACCGGGGAGCTGTTTTTT. It yields the protein CASSPGINTGELFF.

The chain employs TRBV4-3 and TRBJ1-3; D not certain. From germline, CDR1 is LGHNA and CDR2 YSLEER. Trimming left V 4 bases short and J 0 bases short, with 10 bases between. The CDR3 is 15 residues long. The CDR3 loop reads CASSPTDFSGNTIYF. The CDR3, as DNA: TGCGCCAGCAGCCCAACCGACTTCTCTGGAAACACCATATATTTT.

The chain links TRBV5-1 to TRBJ2-5; D ambiguous. V was cut by 5 bases and J by 5 bases, with 13 bases left in between. Germline CDR1 and CDR2: SGHRS and YFSETQ. This CDR3 is 13 amino acids long. The CDR3 region is CASSYDPRETQYF. CDR3 nucleotide sequence: TGCGCCAGCAGTTACGACCCTAGGGAGACCCAGTACTTC.

The chain couples TRBV6-5 to TRBJ1-2; D may be TRBD1 (6 bases). The CDR3 runs to 14 residues. CDR1 and CDR2 from the germline V gene are MNHEY and SVGAGI. V lost 5 bases and J 4 bases, leaving 14 bases between the germline ends. DNA for the CDR3: TGTGCCAGCAGTCCGGACAGAAGATCCTATGGCTACACCTTC. Translated, it gives CASSPDRRSYGYTF.

The V gene is TRBV3-1 (or the pseudogene TRBV3-2), the J gene TRBJ2-5, with D maybe TRBD2 (6 bases). V was clipped by 4 bases and J by 5 bases, with 20 bases between them. From germline, CDR1 is LGHDT and CDR2 YNNKEL (reference sequence). This CDR3 is 16 amino acids long. CDR3 residues: CASSPGRRGGGETQYF. Written as DNA, the CDR3 is TGTGCCAGCAGCCCAGGGCGGCGGGGTGGTGGGGAGACCCAGTACTTC.

The chain is built from TRBV5-4 and TRBJ2-6; a weak D match, TRBD1 (5 bases). Looked up from germline, CDR1 is SGHNT and CDR2 is YYREEE (reference sequence). V shed 4 bases and J shed 1 base, with 12 bases lying between them. CDR3 size: 16 residues. In DNA form, the CDR3 reads TGTGCCAGCAGCAAAGCGCAGGGTTCTGGGGCCAACGTCCTGACTTTC. Its translation is CASSKAQGSGANVLTF.

The gene calls are TRBV9 and TRBJ2-5; 9 bases are a match to TRBD2. The CDR3 is 14 amino acids. Germline-derived CDR1 and CDR2 are SGDLS and YYNGEE. With 0 bases clipped from V and 4 bases from J, the junction kept 1 base outside the gene matches. CDR3 nucleotides: TGTGCCAGCAGCGTAGCACTAGCGGGAGAGACCCAGTACTTC. It yields the protein CASSVALAGETQYF.

This chain joins TRBV28 and TRBJ2-5, with D perhaps matching TRBD1 (5 bases). The length of the CDR3 is 14 residues. CDR1 is MDHEN, CDR2 SYDVKM, per germline. V lost 1 base, J lost 0 bases, and 6 bases lay in between. This CDR3 reads CASSLSGYQETQYF. CDR3 in DNA: TGTGCCAGCAGTTTATCAGGGTACCAAGAGACCCAGTACTTC.

The genes are TRBV20-1 and TRBJ2-1; 9 nucleotides align to TRBD2. The length of the CDR3 is 14 residues. V dropped 3 bases and J dropped 6; count of bases not matched to a gene: 6. CDR1 DFQATT and CDR2 SNEGSKA come from the germline V gene (reference sequence). CDR3 sequence: CSASLREGPNEQFF. CDR3 DNA: TGCAGTGCTAGTCTGCGGGAGGGACCCAATGAGCAGTTCTTC.

V is TRBV13 and J is TRBJ1-3; D might be TRBD1 (6 bases). V shed 5 bases and J shed 0 bases, with 17 bases lying between them. From germline, CDR1 is PRHDT and CDR2 FYEKMQ (reference sequence). The CDR3 runs 17 residues. Here the CDR3 DNA reads TGTGCCAGCAGCACTACAGGGTTACGACACTCTGGAAACACCATATATTTT. It codes for CASSTTGLRHSGNTIYF.

The count of this clone is one. This chain connects TRBV6-5 to TRBJ2-3; 8 positions match TRBD2. With V trimmed by 10 bases and J by 2 bases, 8 bases remained unmatched. Germline V gene sequence: CDR1 MNHEY, CDR2 SVGAGI. The CDR3 contains 14 residues. CDR3 sequence (DNA): TGTGCCACCCAAGTAGCGGGGTCCACAGATACGCAGTATTTT. As protein: CATQVAGSTDTQYF.

The chain carries TRBV19 and TRBJ2-5; D is unresolved. Per germline, CDR1 LNHDA and CDR2 SQIVND (reference sequence). Trimming took 5 bases from V and 2 from J, leaving 6 bases between them. The CDR3 length is 12 residues. The CDR3 DNA reads TGTGCCAGTAGTCACCGGCAAGAGACCCAGTACTTC. Amino acids: CASSHRQETQYF.

This chain uses TRBV19 with TRBJ2-5, with no clear D. The CDR3 loop spans 13 amino acids. Per germline, CDR1 LNHDA and CDR2 SQIVND (reference sequence). Trimming pared 4 bases from V and 1 base from J, leaving 7 bases between. Here the CDR3 reads CASSRDFQETQYF. DNA for the CDR3: TGTGCCAGTAGTAGAGACTTCCAAGAGACCCAGTACTTC.

This rearrangement joins TRBV14 to TRBJ1-5; 7 nucleotides line up with TRBD1. The ends lost 3 bases at V and 2 bases at J; junction bases unmatched: 10. CDR3 size: 17 residues. Looked up from germline, CDR1 is SGHDN and CDR2 is FVKESK. The CDR3 spells CASSHAQRQGGNQPQHF. The CDR3 DNA is TGTGCCAGCAGCCACGCGCAGAGACAGGGCGGCAATCAGCCCCAGCATTTT.

This chain joins TRBV6-5 and TRBJ2-5; possibly TRBD2 for D (5 bases). V was clipped by 4 bases and J by 0 bases, with 9 bases between them. This CDR3 comprises 14 residues. Germline V lookup: CDR1 MNHEY, CDR2 SVGAGI. CDR3 bases: TGTGCCAGCAGTTTCCGGACTTACCAAGAGACCCAGTACTTC. Amino acid sequence: CASSFRTYQETQYF.

The gene calls are TRBV19 and TRBJ2-2, with TRBD2 identical over 9 bases. Germline V gene data show CDR1 as LNHDA and CDR2 as SQIVND (reference sequence). This CDR3 is built from 16 residues. V lost 7 bases and J lost 8; bases outside the gene matches: 14. The CDR3, as DNA: TGTGCCAGTACCCCGGGGATAGCGGGAGTTTCAGGGGAGCTGTTTTTT. It encodes CASTPGIAGVSGELFF.

This rearrangement joins TRBV12-3 or TRBV12-4 to TRBJ2-1; perhaps TRBD2 as D (5 bases). Trimming shortened V by 2 bases and J by 7 bases, and 6 bases separated the two germline ends. The CDR3 covers 12 residues. For the CDR3, the DNA is TGTGCCAGCAGTTTACGGGGAAATGAGCAGTTCTTC. Encoded protein: CASSLRGNEQFF.

The chain recombines TRBV4-2 with TRBJ2-2, with D maybe TRBD2 (5 bases). Germline V CDR1 and CDR2: LGHNA, YNFKEQ. Trimming left V 0 bases short and J 6 bases short, with 8 bases between. The CDR3 loop spans 14 amino acids. The CDR3 reads CASSQDPGSGELFF. CDR3 in DNA: TGTGCCAGCAGCCAAGATCCGGGGTCCGGGGAGCTGTTTTTT.

The chain employs TRBV27 and TRBJ1-1; 8 nucleotides match TRBD1. The CDR3 has 16 amino acids. Looked up from germline, CDR1 is MNHEY and CDR2 is SMNVEV (reference sequence). V dropped 4 bases and J dropped 3; count of bases not matched to a gene: 10. The CDR3 sequence is CASSSLTGALYTEAFF. The CDR3 bases are TGTGCCAGCAGTTCCCTGACAGGGGCGTTATACACTGAAGCTTTCTTT.